This entry lists 10 T cell receptor beta chains sequenced from one sample in a study of cytomegalovirus exposure and HLA in healthy donors. The PCR was carried out with 60 Vbeta primers and 13 Jbeta primers. The repertoire was sequenced with immunoSEQ multiplex PCR; TCRdb's copy has only in-frame clones and lacks some. The sample has some 140,000 clones, around three quarters seen once; the top ten hold approximately 0.97%. What was sequenced was PBMCs. The receptor source for this set is a man younger than 30 in good health and CMV-seronegative.

V usage is TRBV4-3 and J usage is TRBJ2-3; 7 nucleotides agree with TRBD2. V lost 1 base to trimming and J lost 0 bases; unmatched junction nucleotides: 1. Germline V gene sequence: CDR1 LGHNA, CDR2 YSLEER. CDR3 length: 15 residues. CDR3 DNA sequence: TGCGCCAGCAGCCAAGCGGGGGGAAGCACAGATACGCAGTATTTT. It encodes CASSQAGGSTDTQYF.

This chain connects TRBV5-1 to TRBJ2-5, with D perhaps matching TRBD2 (5 bases). Trimming shortened V by 4 bases and J by 1 base, and 11 bases separated the two germline ends. Germline loops: CDR1 SGHRS, CDR2 YFSETQ. CDR3 length: 14 residues. CDR3 sequence: CASSHMTIQETQYF. For the CDR3, the DNA is TGCGCCAGCAGCCACATGACTATCCAAGAGACCCAGTACTTC.

This CDR3 reads CASSLNSRMGYTF. The CDR3 bases are TGTGCCAGCAGCTTAAACAGTCGGATGGGCTACACCTTC. This sequence joins TRBV7-9 and TRBJ1-2; D is unclear. CDR1 SEHNR and CDR2 FQNEAQ come from the germline V gene (reference sequence). The V end was cut by 2 bases, the J end by 8 bases, with 12 bases between. The CDR3 spans 13 residues.

This clone was seen once. The rearrangement uses TRBV7-9 and TRBJ2-7, with TRBD1 as a possible D gene (5 bases). V lost 3 bases, J lost 4 bases, and 16 bases lay in between. CDR1 and CDR2 from the germline V gene are SEHNR and FQNEAQ (reference sequence). The CDR3 spans 15 residues. CDR3 nucleotides: TGTGCCAGCAGCTTCAGCAGGACATTAGGATACGAGCAGTACTTC. Translation gives CASSFSRTLGYEQYF.

The rearrangement links TRBV19 to TRBJ2-3; 8 bases agree with TRBD1. The CDR3 is 14 residues long. Germline V gene data show CDR1 as LNHDA and CDR2 as SQIVND (reference sequence). The junction had 11 bases not matched to a gene; V was cut back by 8 bases and J by 7 bases. This chain's CDR3 is CASVTGTGPHTQYF. The CDR3 DNA sequence: TGTGCCAGTGTCACCGGGACAGGACCTCATACGCAGTATTTT. The full variable domain, its missing parts supplied by reference TRBV19 and TRBJ2-3, is DGGITQSPKYLFRKEGQNVTLSCEQNLNHDAMYWYRQDPGQGLRLIYYSQIVNDFQKGDIAEGYSVSREKKESFPLTVTSAQKNPTAFYLCASVTGTGPHTQYFGPGTRLTVL.

The V and J genes are TRBV9 and TRBJ1-1; TRBD1 might be the D (6 bases). The CDR3 sequence is 15 residues long. Germline CDR1 is SGDLS and CDR2 is YYNGEE. Between the trimmed V and J ends, which lost 4 bases and 5 bases, there was a span of 18 bases. CDR3 DNA: TGTGCCAGCAGCCCCTATGGGGGGGCGGGAACTGAAGCTTTCTTT. Translated: CASSPYGGAGTEAFF.

J is TRBJ2-1 and V is TRBV7-9; 7 bases fit TRBD2. With V trimmed by 5 bases and J by 0 bases, 13 bases remained unmatched. Germline CDR1 is SEHNR and CDR2 is FQNEAQ (reference sequence). The CDR3 has 18 amino acids. The CDR3: CASSRFGGGESSYNEQFF. The CDR3 bases are TGTGCCAGCAGCCGCTTCGGTGGGGGGGAGAGCTCCTACAATGAGCAGTTCTTC.

This clone has more than one count but fewer than ten. The rearrangement joins TRBV4-3 to TRBJ1-5; D is unclear. Germline CDR1 is LGHNA and CDR2 is YSLEER. V lost 1 base to trimming and J lost 4 bases, with 5 bases between them. The CDR3 totals 13 residues. The chain's CDR3 is CASSQGRNQPQHF. CDR3 nucleotide sequence: TGCGCCAGCAGCCAAGGGCGGAATCAGCCCCAGCATTTT.

The V call is TRBV7-9, the J call TRBJ1-2, with 7 bases fitting TRBD1. The CDR3 has 13 amino acids. V shed 5 bases, J shed 3 bases, and the junction held 3 bases outside the gene matches. Germline V gives CDR1 SEHNR, CDR2 FQNEAQ (reference sequence). The CDR3: CASSEGQYYGYTF. In DNA form, the CDR3 reads TGTGCCAGCAGCGAGGGACAGTACTATGGCTACACCTTC.

The CDR3 sequence: CASSYGARGNTEAFF. The CDR3 bases are TGTGCCAGCAGTTATGGCGCTAGGGGCAACACTGAAGCTTTCTTT. The chain joins TRBV6-5 to TRBJ1-1; D perhaps matches TRBD1 (5 bases). Trimming took off 3 bases at V and 2 bases at J, with 13 bases between the two ends. The CDR3 is 15 amino acids. The germline CDR1 and CDR2 sequences are MNHEY and SVGAGI.